This TCR beta chain was observed in a study of spatial heterogeneity in lung cancer. The time point: blood at routine non-recurrence follow-up after resection. Whole RNA obtained from tumor, nontumor lung or frozen PBMC underwent sequencing without sorting. TCRdb re-derived calls from the 5' RACE reads in MiXCR, one entry per CDR3 protein. The sample shows 25,000 to 30,000 distinct CDR3 sequences, 6% of them seen only once. The CDR3 has 15 residues. Germline assignment: CDR1 SGHAT and CDR2 FQNNGV. The V and J ends lost 0 bases and 5 bases respectively, with 11 bases between them. This clonotype has a count of ten or more.

This TCR came from a male donor with early-stage non-small cell lung cancer. This sequence joins TRBV11-2 and TRBJ2-1, with D perhaps matching TRBD2 (5 bases). The sequencing here drew on PBMCs, taken at follow-up. The CDR3 region has the DNA TGTGCCAGCAGCTTAGATCCGGGATTGAACAATGAGCAGTTCTTC. This codes for CASSLDPGLNNEQFF. The whole variable domain, remainder taken from reference TRBV11-2 and TRBJ2-1, is EAGVAQSPRYKIIEKRQSVAFWCNPISGHATLYWYQQILGQGPKLLIQFQNNGVVDDSQLPKDRFSAERLKGVDSTLKIQPAKLEDSAVYLCASSLDPGLNNEQFFGPGTRLTVL.